Listed below are T cell receptor beta chains from one sample, sequenced in a study of cytomegalovirus exposure and HLA in healthy donors. The table came from immunoSEQ multiplex PCR; TCRdb's copy has only in-frame clones and leaves some out. This table has 150,000 to 200,000 clones, just over 75% appearing once. The material sequenced was PBMCs. Every receptor here comes from a middle-aged woman in good health and CMV-seronegative. CDR3s include the opening cysteine and the closing phenylalanine or tryptophan. The D gene is left open where the match is weak. Part of the rows lack a size; the others show once, few, many or a class for expanded clones.

d_gene: TRBD2
v_gene: TRBV9
j_gene: TRBJ2-3
abundance: NA
CDR3aa: CASSGGREGRDTQYF
CDR3nt: TGTGCCAGCAGCGGAGGGCGGGAGGGCAGGGATACGCAGTATTTT

d_gene: TRBD2
v_gene: TRBV5-4
j_gene: TRBJ2-1
abundance: few
CDR3aa: CASSLEASGYNEQFF
CDR3nt: TGTGCCAGCAGCTTGGAGGCTAGCGGCTACAATGAGCAGTTCTTC

d_gene: TRBD2
v_gene: TRBV11-2
j_gene: TRBJ2-3
abundance: NA
CDR3aa: CASSSRTSATDTQYF
CDR3nt: TGTGCCAGCAGCTCGCGGACTAGCGCCACAGATACGCAGTATTTT

d_gene: TRBD1
v_gene: TRBV7-8
j_gene: TRBJ1-2
abundance: once
CDR3aa: CASSPSFPGQVYGYTF
CDR3nt: TGTGCCAGCAGCCCCAGTTTTCCGGGACAGGTCTATGGCTACACCTTC

d_gene: NA
v_gene: TRBV6-4
j_gene: TRBJ1-1
abundance: NA
CDR3aa: CASSQTWATEAFF
CDR3nt: TGTGCCAGCAGTCAGACCTGGGCCACTGAAGCTTTCTTT

d_gene: TRBD2
v_gene: TRBV30
j_gene: TRBJ2-7
abundance: NA
CDR3aa: CASFGLAGEQYF
CDR3nt: TGTGCCTCCTTCGGGCTAGCGGGCGAGCAGTACTTC

d_gene: TRBD1
v_gene: TRBV6-6
j_gene: TRBJ1-2
abundance: NA
CDR3aa: CASSWGQGAPEGYTF
CDR3nt: TGTGCCAGCAGTTGGGGACAGGGGGCGCCGGAGGGCTACACCTTC

d_gene: NA
v_gene: TRBV28
j_gene: TRBJ2-6
abundance: few
CDR3aa: CASSLEVKSSGANVLTF
CDR3nt: TGTGCCAGCAGTTTAGAGGTTAAGAGCTCTGGGGCCAACGTCCTGACTTTC

d_gene: NA
v_gene: TRBV11-2
j_gene: TRBJ1-5
abundance: NA
CDR3aa: CASSLDGADTQPQHF
CDR3nt: TGTGCCAGCAGCTTAGATGGGGCGGATACTCAGCCCCAGCATTTT

d_gene: NA
v_gene: TRBV2
j_gene: TRBJ2-5
abundance: NA
CDR3aa: CASRWTLKDQETQYF
CDR3nt: TGTGCCAGCAGATGGACACTAAAGGACCAAGAGACCCAGTACTTC

d_gene: NA
v_gene: TRBV6-5
j_gene: TRBJ2-2
abundance: few
CDR3aa: CASSYGVGESGGELFF
CDR3nt: TGTGCCAGCAGTTACGGCGTTGGGGAGTCGGGCGGGGAGCTGTTTTTT

d_gene: NA
v_gene: TRBV28
j_gene: TRBJ2-3
abundance: NA
CDR3aa: CASSFGRNTDTQYF
CDR3nt: TGTGCCAGCAGTTTTGGGAGAAACACAGATACGCAGTATTTT

d_gene: TRBD2
v_gene: TRBV7-9
j_gene: TRBJ2-3
abundance: NA
CDR3aa: CASSYGLAGVTDTQYF
CDR3nt: TGTGCCAGCAGCTACGGACTAGCGGGAGTCACAGATACGCAGTATTTT

d_gene: NA
v_gene: TRBV9
j_gene: TRBJ2-1
abundance: NA
CDR3aa: CASSANNEQFF
CDR3nt: TGTGCCAGCAGCGCTAACAATGAGCAGTTCTTC

d_gene: NA
v_gene: TRBV19
j_gene: TRBJ1-1
abundance: NA
CDR3aa: CASRALTMNTEAFF
CDR3nt: TGTGCCAGTAGGGCACTAACGATGAACACTGAAGCTTTCTTT

d_gene: NA
v_gene: TRBV28
j_gene: TRBJ1-1
abundance: NA
CDR3aa: CASSSYRRLNTEAFF
CDR3nt: TGTGCCAGCAGTTCATATCGCAGACTAAACACTGAAGCTTTCTTT

d_gene: TRBD1
v_gene: TRBV23-1
j_gene: TRBJ2-7
abundance: few
CDR3aa: CASSLGGGGYEQYF
CDR3nt: TGCGCCAGCAGTCTAGGGGGCGGTGGCTACGAGCAGTACTTC

d_gene: TRBD1
v_gene: TRBV5-1
j_gene: TRBJ2-7
abundance: NA
CDR3aa: CASSSSGTGAADGPEQYF
CDR3nt: TGCGCCAGCAGCTCCTCCGGGACAGGGGCCGCAGATGGCCCGGAGCAGTACTTC

d_gene: NA
v_gene: TRBV6-5
j_gene: TRBJ1-2
abundance: NA
CDR3aa: CASSYSPFDYGYTF
CDR3nt: TGTGCCAGCAGTTACAGCCCTTTTGACTATGGCTACACCTTC

d_gene: TRBD1
v_gene: TRBV7-9
j_gene: TRBJ2-7
abundance: NA
CDR3aa: CASSLDRGHPYEQYF
CDR3nt: TGTGCCAGCAGCCTCGACAGGGGGCACCCCTACGAGCAGTACTTC

d_gene: TRBD1
v_gene: TRBV5-6
j_gene: TRBJ1-4
abundance: NA
CDR3aa: CASSLTTGGTNEKLFF
CDR3nt: TGTGCCAGCAGCTTGACCACAGGGGGCACTAATGAAAAACTGTTTTTT

d_gene: NA
v_gene: TRBV18
j_gene: TRBJ2-5
abundance: NA
CDR3aa: CASSPSQGKTQYF
CDR3nt: TGTGCCAGCTCACCGAGCCAGGGGAAAACCCAGTACTTC

d_gene: NA
v_gene: TRBV14
j_gene: TRBJ2-2
abundance: NA
CDR3aa: CASSQTGAGELFF
CDR3nt: TGTGCCAGCAGCCAAACGGGAGCCGGGGAGCTGTTTTTT

d_gene: TRBD1
v_gene: TRBV23-1
j_gene: TRBJ1-5
abundance: NA
CDR3aa: CASSYGTGDSSNQPQHF
CDR3nt: TGCGCCAGCAGTTACGGGACAGGGGACAGTAGCAATCAGCCCCAGCATTTT

d_gene: TRBD2
v_gene: TRBV27
j_gene: TRBJ2-1
abundance: NA
CDR3aa: CASSFAASGNSREQFF
CDR3nt: TGTGCCAGCAGTTTCGCGGCTAGCGGGAATAGCAGAGAGCAGTTCTTC

d_gene: NA
v_gene: TRBV7-3
j_gene: TRBJ2-5
abundance: NA
CDR3aa: CASSSSSLGSAQYF
CDR3nt: TGTGCCAGCAGCTCCTCATCTCTAGGGAGTGCCCAGTACTTC

d_gene: NA
v_gene: TRBV28
j_gene: TRBJ1-1
abundance: NA
CDR3aa: CASSFGQFLRNTEAFF
CDR3nt: TGTGCCAGCAGTTTCGGACAGTTCTTGAGGAACACTGAAGCTTTCTTT

d_gene: NA
v_gene: TRBV5-1
j_gene: TRBJ2-7
abundance: NA
CDR3aa: CASSLDGAEYEQYF
CDR3nt: TGCGCCAGCAGCTTGGATGGGGCGGAGTACGAGCAGTACTTC

d_gene: NA
v_gene: TRBV30
j_gene: TRBJ2-1
abundance: NA
CDR3aa: CAWSGGRGNEQFF
CDR3nt: TGTGCCTGGAGCGGGGGTCGGGGCAATGAGCAGTTCTTC

d_gene: TRBD2
v_gene: TRBV5-1
j_gene: TRBJ2-7
abundance: NA
CDR3aa: CASSLSLAGDFSGEQYF
CDR3nt: TGCGCCAGCAGCCTGTCACTAGCGGGAGACTTCTCTGGCGAGCAGTACTTC

d_gene: TRBD2
v_gene: TRBV6-6
j_gene: TRBJ2-7
abundance: NA
CDR3aa: CASRVAGTYEQYF
CDR3nt: TGTGCCAGCAGAGTAGCGGGGACCTACGAGCAGTACTTC

d_gene: NA
v_gene: TRBV6-1
j_gene: TRBJ2-3
abundance: NA
CDR3aa: CATSSTDTQYF
CDR3nt: TGTGCCACCTCGAGTACAGATACGCAGTATTTT

d_gene: TRBD2
v_gene: TRBV5-8
j_gene: TRBJ2-2
abundance: few
CDR3aa: CASSPGLAGATNTGELFF
CDR3nt: TGTGCCAGCAGCCCCGGGTTAGCGGGAGCAACGAACACCGGGGAGCTGTTTTTT

d_gene: NA
v_gene: TRBV5-1
j_gene: TRBJ2-3
abundance: NA
CDR3aa: CASSQTTQSPTDTQYF
CDR3nt: TGCGCCAGCAGCCAAACTACGCAGTCCCCCACAGATACGCAGTATTTT

d_gene: NA
v_gene: TRBV7-3
j_gene: TRBJ2-2
abundance: NA
CDR3aa: CASSMTAGELFF
CDR3nt: TGTGCCAGCAGCATGACAGCCGGGGAGCTGTTTTTT

d_gene: TRBD2
v_gene: TRBV7-2
j_gene: TRBJ2-1
abundance: NA
CDR3aa: CASSSGLAVNEQFF
CDR3nt: TGTGCCAGCAGCTCCGGACTAGCGGTCAATGAGCAGTTCTTC

d_gene: NA
v_gene: TRBV14
j_gene: TRBJ2-7
abundance: few
CDR3aa: CASSQWAGYEQYF
CDR3nt: TGTGCCAGCAGCCAGTGGGCGGGCTACGAGCAGTACTTC

d_gene: TRBD1
v_gene: TRBV5-1
j_gene: TRBJ2-7
abundance: once
CDR3aa: CASSSAGTGGEQYF
CDR3nt: TGCGCCAGCAGCTCGGCCGGGACAGGGGGCGAGCAGTACTTC

d_gene: NA
v_gene: TRBV19
j_gene: TRBJ1-4
abundance: few
CDR3aa: CASSHSLTTLVEKLFF
CDR3nt: TGTGCCAGTAGTCACTCTTTGACAACCCTGGTTGAAAAACTGTTTTTT

d_gene: NA
v_gene: TRBV28
j_gene: TRBJ1-2
abundance: NA
CDR3aa: CASSLGGVDYGYTF
CDR3nt: TGTGCCAGCAGCCTGGGGGGGGTCGACTATGGCTACACCTTC

d_gene: NA
v_gene: TRBV5-1
j_gene: TRBJ2-5
abundance: NA
CDR3aa: CASSLEGGKGETQYF
CDR3nt: TGCGCCAGCAGCTTGGAAGGCGGGAAGGGAGAGACCCAGTACTTC

d_gene: NA
v_gene: TRBV28
j_gene: TRBJ1-1
abundance: NA
CDR3aa: CASSFRGGAATEAFF
CDR3nt: TGTGCCAGCAGTTTTCGGGGGGGGGCGGCCACTGAAGCTTTCTTT

d_gene: TRBD1
v_gene: TRBV2
j_gene: TRBJ2-4
abundance: once
CDR3aa: CASSGRDRWHIQYF
CDR3nt: TGTGCCAGCAGTGGGAGGGACAGGTGGCACATTCAGTACTTC

d_gene: NA
v_gene: TRBV6-6
j_gene: TRBJ2-1
abundance: NA
CDR3aa: CASIWDSPNNEQFF
CDR3nt: TGTGCCAGTATCTGGGACTCGCCAAACAATGAGCAGTTCTTC